What follows is one TCR beta chain and its context. The time point was: peripheral blood 6 weeks after treatment start. The table came from immunoSEQ multiplex PCR; TCRdb's copy has only in-frame clones and leaves some out. This table has 120,000 or so clones, roughly 86% appearing once. This specimen belongs to a study of PD-L1 blockade in urothelial cancer. Study details: About 90% of the 29 patients were men who had bladder-origin urothelial cancer. Reported median T cell count for blood samples was some 140,000.

The CDR3 is 15 amino acids. Germline loops: CDR1 MNHNS, CDR2 SASEGT. V dropped 6 bases and J dropped 2 bases, with 13 bases sitting between them. The material sequenced was PBMCs, taken around atezolizumab (anti-PD-L1) treatment. This chain uses TRBV6-1 with TRBJ2-2; TRBD2 is a possible D gene (6 bases). The receptor was isolated from a man aged 45-65 years with urothelial cancer. The CDR3 loop is CASREGPGNTGELFF. The CDR3 region has the DNA TGTGCCAGCAGGGAGGGACCAGGAAACACCGGGGAGCTGTTTTTT.